One and the same sample provided the 11 T cell receptor beta chains below, sequenced in a study of blood T cell repertoires in COVID-19. Clones were read by immunoSEQ multiplex PCR, and TCRdb kept only the in-frame ones, dropping some. There are about 55,000 clones in the sample; roughly four fifths occur only once, and about 6.4% lies in the top ten. Sequencing was performed on peripheral blood. Source of these receptors: a human donor in a cohort sampled during active or convalescent COVID-19.

The rearrangement uses TRBV7-2 and TRBJ2-5, with 7 bases lining up with TRBD2. Germline assignment: CDR1 SGHTA and CDR2 FQGNSA. The CDR3 has 19 residues. J lost 4 bases, V lost 1 base, and 18 bases had no gene match. In DNA form, the CDR3 reads TGTGCCAGCAGCTTAGGGTTTTGGACTAGAGGGCTTTCGCTAGAGACCCAGTACTTC. Translation: CASSLGFWTRGLSLETQYF. Supplemented by reference TRBV7-2 and TRBJ2-5, the full variable domain reads GAGVSQSPSNKVTEKGKDVELRCDPISGHTALYWYRQSLGQGLEFLIYFQGNSAPDKSGLPSDRFSAERTGGSVSTLTIQRTQQEDSAVYLCASSLGFWTRGLSLETQYFGPGTRLLVL.

The V gene is TRBV5-4, the J gene TRBJ2-3; TRBD1 aligns across 8 bases. Trimming removed 4 bases from V and 2 bases from J; junction bases left unmatched: 21. The CDR3 consists of 20 residues. Per germline, CDR1 SGHNT and CDR2 YYREEE (reference sequence). The CDR3 is CASSPGGRRTGSYNTDTQYF. The CDR3, as DNA: TGTGCCAGCAGCCCCGGGGGCCGGCGGACAGGGTCCTACAACACAGATACGCAGTATTTT.

The rearrangement links TRBV6-2 or TRBV6-3 to TRBJ2-7, with D unresolved. CDR3 length: 11 amino acids. The V end was cut by 6 bases, the J end by 3 bases, with 6 bases between. Germline CDR1 MNHEY, CDR2 SVGEGT. The CDR3 DNA reads TGTGCCAGCAGCCTCGGCTACGAGCAGTACTTC. Its translation: CASSLGYEQYF.

This chain connects TRBV29-1 to TRBJ1-1; the D gene is possibly TRBD1 (5 bases). Looked up from germline, CDR1 is SQVTM and CDR2 is ANQGSEA. This CDR3 has 13 residues. Trimming took off 6 bases at V and 4 bases at J, with 15 bases between the two ends. The CDR3 nucleotides are TGCAGCGTCGGCAGGGTATATAGCACTGAAGCTTTCTTT. Its translation: CSVGRVYSTEAFF. The whole variable domain, filled in from reference TRBV29-1 and TRBJ1-1, reads SAVISQKPSRDICQRGTSLTIQCQVDSQVTMMFWYRQQPGQSLTLIATANQGSEATYESGFVIDKFPISRPNLTFSTLTVSNMSPEDSSIYLCSVGRVYSTEAFFGQGTRLTVV.

The chain has TRBV14 and TRBJ1-4, with a possible D match to TRBD1 (5 bases). The CDR3 has 13 amino acids. CDR1 is SGHDN, CDR2 FVKESK, per germline. V was clipped by 5 bases and J by 7 bases, with 11 bases between them. Here the CDR3 reads CASSSRGGEKLFF. CDR3 sequence (DNA): TGTGCCAGCAGCTCACGGGGGGGTGAAAAACTGTTTTTT.

The chain couples TRBV7-6 to TRBJ2-7; D may be TRBD1 (7 bases). The V end was cut by 5 bases, the J end by 4 bases, with 18 bases between. This CDR3 contains 15 residues. Germline values: CDR1 SGHVS, CDR2 FNYEAQ. The chain's CDR3 is CASSRGTEYSYEQYF. In nucleotides, the CDR3 is TGTGCCAGCAGCCGGGGGACAGAGTATTCTTACGAGCAGTACTTC.

The rearrangement links TRBV29-1 to TRBJ2-1, with TRBD2 identical over 10 bases. The CDR3 runs 13 residues. CDR1 is SQVTM, CDR2 ANQGSEA, per germline. V dropped 6 bases and J dropped 9; count of bases not matched to a gene: 8. The CDR3 bases are TGCAGCGTCTCAGCGGGGGGGCCCGCTGAGCAGTTCTTC. Its protein is CSVSAGGPAEQFF.

In DNA form, the CDR3 reads TGTGCCAGTAGTATACTCTCCACAGGATCTGGAAACACCATATATTTT. Protein sequence: CASSILSTGSGNTIYF. This rearrangement joins TRBV19 to TRBJ1-3; D is perhaps TRBD1 (5 bases). The V end was cut by 2 bases, the J end by 1 base, with 12 bases between. Germline CDR1 is LNHDA and CDR2 is SQIVND (reference sequence). This CDR3 comprises 16 residues.

In the case of this clone: This CDR3 is also generated by other DNA sequences in the sample. The chain employs TRBV7-2 and TRBJ2-1; 8 bases map to TRBD2. From germline, CDR1 is SGHTA and CDR2 FQGNSA. The CDR3 totals 15 residues. Trimming took 4 bases from V and 0 from J; bases not matched to a gene: 2. This chain's CDR3 is CASSSAGGSYNEQFF. The DNA of the CDR3 is TGTGCCAGCAGCTCCGCGGGGGGCTCCTACAATGAGCAGTTCTTC. The whole variable domain, remainder taken from reference TRBV7-2 and TRBJ2-1, is GAGVSQSPSNKVTEKGKDVELRCDPISGHTALYWYRQSLGQGLEFLIYFQGNSAPDKSGLPSDRFSAERTGGSVSTLTIQRTQQEDSAVYLCASSSAGGSYNEQFFGPGTRLTVL.

The genes are TRBV6-6 and TRBJ1-2; D remains unclear. CDR1 is MNHNY, CDR2 SVGAGI, per germline (reference sequence). The V end was cut by 0 bases, the J end by 5 bases, with 10 bases between. The CDR3 runs to 14 residues. The DNA for the CDR3 is TGTGCCAGCAGTTACTCAGAGGGAAATTATGGCTACACCTTC. This encodes CASSYSEGNYGYTF.

The CDR3 coding sequence is TGCGCCAGCAGCCAGTGGCCCAGGGGCTCTGGAAACACCATATATTTT. Protein: CASSQWPRGSGNTIYF. V and J are TRBV4-1 and TRBJ1-3; possible D gene TRBD1, 6 bases. CDR1 and CDR2 from the germline V gene are MGHRA and YSYEKL. This CDR3 is built from 16 residues. Trimming shortened V by 3 bases and J by 0 bases, and 12 bases separated the two germline ends.